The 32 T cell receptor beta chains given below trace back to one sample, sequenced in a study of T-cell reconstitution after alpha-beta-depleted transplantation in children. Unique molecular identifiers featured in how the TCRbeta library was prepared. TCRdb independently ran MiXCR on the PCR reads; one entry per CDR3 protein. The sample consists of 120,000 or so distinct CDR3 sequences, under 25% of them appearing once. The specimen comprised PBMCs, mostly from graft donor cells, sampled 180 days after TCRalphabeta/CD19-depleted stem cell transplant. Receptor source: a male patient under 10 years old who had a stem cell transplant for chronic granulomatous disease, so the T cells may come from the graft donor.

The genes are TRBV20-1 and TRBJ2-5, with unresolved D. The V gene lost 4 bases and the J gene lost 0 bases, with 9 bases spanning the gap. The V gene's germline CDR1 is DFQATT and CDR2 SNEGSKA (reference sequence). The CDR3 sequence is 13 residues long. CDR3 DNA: TGCAGTGCTAAAGGATATTACCAAGAGACCCAGTACTTC. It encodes CSAKGYYQETQYF.

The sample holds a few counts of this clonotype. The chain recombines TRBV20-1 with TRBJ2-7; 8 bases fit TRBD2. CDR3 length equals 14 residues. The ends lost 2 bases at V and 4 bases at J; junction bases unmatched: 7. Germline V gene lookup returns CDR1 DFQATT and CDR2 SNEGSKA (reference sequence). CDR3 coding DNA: TGCAGTGCTAGATCGGCGGGACTAGGATACGAGCAGTACTTC. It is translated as CSARSAGLGYEQYF.

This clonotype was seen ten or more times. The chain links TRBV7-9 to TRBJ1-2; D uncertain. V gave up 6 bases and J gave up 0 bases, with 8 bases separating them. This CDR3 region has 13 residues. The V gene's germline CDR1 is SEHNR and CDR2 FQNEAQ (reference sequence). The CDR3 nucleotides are TGTGCCAGCAGATTGGCCTCTAACTATGGCTACACCTTC. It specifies CASRLASNYGYTF.

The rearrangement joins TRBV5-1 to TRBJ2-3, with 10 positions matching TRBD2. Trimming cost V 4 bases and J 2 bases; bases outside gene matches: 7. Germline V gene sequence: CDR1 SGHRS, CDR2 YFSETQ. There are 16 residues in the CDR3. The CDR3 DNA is TGCGCCAGCAGCGGACCTAGCGGGGGACTCACAGATACGCAGTATTTT. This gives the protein CASSGPSGGLTDTQYF.

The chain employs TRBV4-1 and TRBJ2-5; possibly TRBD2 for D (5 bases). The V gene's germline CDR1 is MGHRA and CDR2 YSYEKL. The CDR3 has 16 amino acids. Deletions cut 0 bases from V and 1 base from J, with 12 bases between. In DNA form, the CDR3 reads TGCGCCAGCAGCCAAGATTTTCAGCGGTCCCAAGAGACCCAGTACTTC. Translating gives CASSQDFQRSQETQYF.

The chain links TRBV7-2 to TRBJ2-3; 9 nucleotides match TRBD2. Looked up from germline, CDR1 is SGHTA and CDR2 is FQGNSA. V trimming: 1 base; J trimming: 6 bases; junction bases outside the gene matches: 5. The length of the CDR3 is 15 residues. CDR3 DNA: TGTGCCAGCAGCTTAGGCGGGAGGGCCCATGATACGCAGTATTTT. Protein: CASSLGGRAHDTQYF.

The CDR3 DNA follows: TGTGCCAGCTCACCCTTCGACGGGCTTGAAGCTTTCTTT. It translates to CASSPFDGLEAFF. This sequence joins TRBV18 and TRBJ1-1; D is unclear. V lost 3 bases, J lost 7 bases, and 12 bases lay in between. The CDR3 is 13 residues long. Germline values: CDR1 KGHSH, CDR2 LQKENI.

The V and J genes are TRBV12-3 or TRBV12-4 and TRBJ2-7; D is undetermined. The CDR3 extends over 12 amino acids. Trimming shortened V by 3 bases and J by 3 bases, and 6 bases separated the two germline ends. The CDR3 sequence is CASSFNSYEQYF. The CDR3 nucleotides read TGTGCCAGCAGTTTCAACAGCTACGAGCAGTACTTC.

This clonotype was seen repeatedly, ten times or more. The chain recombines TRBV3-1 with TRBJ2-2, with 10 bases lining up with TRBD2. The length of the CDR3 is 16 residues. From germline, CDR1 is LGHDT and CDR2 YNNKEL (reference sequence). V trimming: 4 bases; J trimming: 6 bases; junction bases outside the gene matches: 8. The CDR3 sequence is CASSPPTAGGPGELFF. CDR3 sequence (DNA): TGTGCCAGCAGCCCGCCAACAGCGGGAGGGCCCGGGGAGCTGTTTTTT.

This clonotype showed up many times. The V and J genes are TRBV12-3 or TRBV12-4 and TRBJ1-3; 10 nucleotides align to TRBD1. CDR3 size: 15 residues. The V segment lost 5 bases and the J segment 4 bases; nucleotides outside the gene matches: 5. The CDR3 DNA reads TGTGCCAGCAGTCCTAGGACAGGGGGAGGAAACACCATATATTTT. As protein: CASSPRTGGGNTIYF.

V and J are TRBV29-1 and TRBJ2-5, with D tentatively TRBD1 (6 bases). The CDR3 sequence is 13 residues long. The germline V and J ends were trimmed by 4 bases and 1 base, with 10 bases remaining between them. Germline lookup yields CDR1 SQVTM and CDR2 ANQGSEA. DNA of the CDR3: TGCAGCGTTGGGGGGCGACTCCAAGAGACCCAGTACTTC. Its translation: CSVGGRLQETQYF.

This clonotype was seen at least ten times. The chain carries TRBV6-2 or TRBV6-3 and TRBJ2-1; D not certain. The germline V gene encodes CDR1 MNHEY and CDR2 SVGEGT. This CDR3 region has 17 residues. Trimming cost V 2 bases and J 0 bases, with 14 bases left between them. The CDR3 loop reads CASSYLSGRSSYNEQFF. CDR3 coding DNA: TGTGCCAGCAGTTACCTTTCGGGCCGAAGCTCCTACAATGAGCAGTTCTTC.

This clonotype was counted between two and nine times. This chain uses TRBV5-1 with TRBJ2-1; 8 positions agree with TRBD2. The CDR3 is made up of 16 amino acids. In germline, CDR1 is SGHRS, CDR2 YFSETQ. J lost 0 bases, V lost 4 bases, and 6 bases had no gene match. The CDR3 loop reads CASSPTSGSSYNEQFF. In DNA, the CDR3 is TGCGCCAGCAGCCCCACTAGCGGTAGCTCCTACAATGAGCAGTTCTTC.

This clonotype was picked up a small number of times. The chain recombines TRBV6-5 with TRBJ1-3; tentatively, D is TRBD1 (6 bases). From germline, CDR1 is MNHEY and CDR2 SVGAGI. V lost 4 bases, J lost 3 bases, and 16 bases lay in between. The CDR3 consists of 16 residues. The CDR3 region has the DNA TGTGCCAGCAGTTTATCCGACAGGATAAATGGAAACACCATATATTTT. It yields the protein CASSLSDRINGNTIYF.

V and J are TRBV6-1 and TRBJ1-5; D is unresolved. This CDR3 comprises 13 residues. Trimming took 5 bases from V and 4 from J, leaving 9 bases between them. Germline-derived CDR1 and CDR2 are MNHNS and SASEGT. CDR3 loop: CASSTLRNQPQHF. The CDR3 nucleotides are TGTGCCAGCAGTACCCTGAGGAATCAGCCCCAGCATTTT.

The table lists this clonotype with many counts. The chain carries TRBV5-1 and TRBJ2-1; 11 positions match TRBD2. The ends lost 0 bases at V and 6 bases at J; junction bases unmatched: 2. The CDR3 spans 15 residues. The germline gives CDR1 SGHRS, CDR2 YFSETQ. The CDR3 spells CASSLASGRINEQFF. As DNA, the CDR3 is TGCGCCAGCAGCTTGGCTAGCGGGAGGATCAATGAGCAGTTCTTC.

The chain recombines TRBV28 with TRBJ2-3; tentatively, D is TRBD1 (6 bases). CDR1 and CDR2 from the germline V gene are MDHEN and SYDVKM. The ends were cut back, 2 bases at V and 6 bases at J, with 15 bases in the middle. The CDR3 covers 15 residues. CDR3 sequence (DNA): TGTGCCAGCAGTTTAACCCCCCCAGGGGCCGATACGCAGTATTTT. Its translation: CASSLTPPGADTQYF.

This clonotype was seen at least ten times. CDR3 bases: TGTGCCAGCAGTTCCGAATACGAGCAGTACTTC. This translates into CASSSEYEQYF. This rearrangement joins TRBV12-3 or TRBV12-4 to TRBJ2-7, with unresolved D. V was shortened by 4 bases and J by 4 bases, with 5 bases between the two germline ends. The CDR3 runs 11 residues.

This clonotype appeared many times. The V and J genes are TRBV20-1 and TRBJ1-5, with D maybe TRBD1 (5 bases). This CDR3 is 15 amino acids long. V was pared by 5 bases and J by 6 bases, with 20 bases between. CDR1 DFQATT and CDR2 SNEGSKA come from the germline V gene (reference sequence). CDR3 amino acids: CSAPSGRGFGQPQHF. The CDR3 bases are TGCAGTGCTCCTTCAGGGAGGGGCTTCGGTCAGCCCCAGCATTTT.

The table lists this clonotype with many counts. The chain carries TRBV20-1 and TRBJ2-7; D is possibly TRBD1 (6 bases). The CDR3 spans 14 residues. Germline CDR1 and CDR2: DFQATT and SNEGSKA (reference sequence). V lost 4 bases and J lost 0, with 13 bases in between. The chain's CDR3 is CSANYRVRSYEQYF. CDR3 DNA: TGCAGTGCTAATTACAGGGTTCGCTCCTACGAGCAGTACTTC.

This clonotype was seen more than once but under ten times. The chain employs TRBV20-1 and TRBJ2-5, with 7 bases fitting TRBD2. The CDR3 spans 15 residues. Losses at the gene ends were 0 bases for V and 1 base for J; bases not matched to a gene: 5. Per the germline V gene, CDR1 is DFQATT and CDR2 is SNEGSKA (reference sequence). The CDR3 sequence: CSARELAGPQETQYF. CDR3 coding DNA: TGCAGTGCTAGAGAGTTAGCGGGTCCCCAAGAGACCCAGTACTTC.

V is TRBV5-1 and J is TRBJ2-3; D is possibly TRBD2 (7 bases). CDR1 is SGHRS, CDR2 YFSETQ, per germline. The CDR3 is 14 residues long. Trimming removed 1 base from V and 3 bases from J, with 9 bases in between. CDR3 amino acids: CASSLRGATDTQYF. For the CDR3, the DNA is TGCGCCAGCAGCTTGCGGGGGGCAACAGATACGCAGTATTTT. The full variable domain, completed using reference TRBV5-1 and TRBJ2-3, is KAGVTQTPRYLIKTRGQQVTLSCSPISGHRSVSWYQQTPGQGLQFLFEYFSETQRNKGNFPGRFSGRQFSNSRSEMNVSTLELGDSALYLCASSLRGATDTQYFGPGTRLTVL.

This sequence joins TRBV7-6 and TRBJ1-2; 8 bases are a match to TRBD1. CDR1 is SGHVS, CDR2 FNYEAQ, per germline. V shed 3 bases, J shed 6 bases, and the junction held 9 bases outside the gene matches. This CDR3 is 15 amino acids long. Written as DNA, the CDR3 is TGTGCCAGCAGCTTCGGACAGGGAGCTACCGATGGCTACACCTTC. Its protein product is CASSFGQGATDGYTF.

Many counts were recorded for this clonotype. The CDR3 DNA sequence: TGTGCCAGCAGTTACTCGGCTAGCGGGAACACCGGGGAGCTGTTTTTT. This translates into CASSYSASGNTGELFF. J is TRBJ2-2 and V is TRBV6-5, with TRBD2 matching over 7 bases. Germline CDR1 and CDR2: MNHEY and SVGAGI. V lost 0 bases to trimming and J lost 1 base; unmatched junction nucleotides: 2. This CDR3 has 16 residues.

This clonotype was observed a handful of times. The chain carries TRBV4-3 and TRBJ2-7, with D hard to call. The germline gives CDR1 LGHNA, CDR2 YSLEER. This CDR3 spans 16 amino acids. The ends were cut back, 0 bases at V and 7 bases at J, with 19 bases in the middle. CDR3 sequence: CASSQDRVGWLREQYF. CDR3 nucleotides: TGCGCCAGCAGCCAAGATCGGGTAGGGTGGTTAAGGGAGCAGTACTTC.

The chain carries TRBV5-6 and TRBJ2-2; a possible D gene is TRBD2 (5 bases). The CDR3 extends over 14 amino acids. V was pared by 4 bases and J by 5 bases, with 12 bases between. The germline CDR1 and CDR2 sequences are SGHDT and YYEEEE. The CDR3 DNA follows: TGTGCCAGCAGCCCCCGGGGTGGGACCGGGGAGCTGTTTTTT. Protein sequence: CASSPRGGTGELFF. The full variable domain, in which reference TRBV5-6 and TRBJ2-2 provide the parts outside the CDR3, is DAGVTQSPTHLIKTRGQQVTLRCSPKSGHDTVSWYQQALGQGPQFIFQYYEEEERQRGNFPDRFSGHQFPNYSSELNVNALLLGDSALYLCASSPRGGTGELFFGEGSRLTVL.

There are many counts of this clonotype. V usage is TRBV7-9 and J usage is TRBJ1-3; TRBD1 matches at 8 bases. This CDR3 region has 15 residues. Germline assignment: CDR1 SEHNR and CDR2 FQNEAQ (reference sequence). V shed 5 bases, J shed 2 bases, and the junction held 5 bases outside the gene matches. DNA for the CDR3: TGTGCCAGCAGCCCCTCGGACAGGGCTGGAAACACCATATATTTT. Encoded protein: CASSPSDRAGNTIYF.

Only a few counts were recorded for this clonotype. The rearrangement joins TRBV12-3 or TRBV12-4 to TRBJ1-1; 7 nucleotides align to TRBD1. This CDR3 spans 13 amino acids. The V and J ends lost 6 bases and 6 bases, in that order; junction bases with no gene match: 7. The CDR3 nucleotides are TGTGCCAGCAGCCCGACAGGGAGGGCTGAAGCTTTCTTT. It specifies CASSPTGRAEAFF.

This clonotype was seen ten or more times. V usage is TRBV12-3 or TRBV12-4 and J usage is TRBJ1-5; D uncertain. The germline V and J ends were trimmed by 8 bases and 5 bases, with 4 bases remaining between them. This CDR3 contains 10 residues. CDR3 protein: CASGDQPQHF. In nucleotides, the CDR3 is TGTGCCAGCGGCGATCAGCCCCAGCATTTT.

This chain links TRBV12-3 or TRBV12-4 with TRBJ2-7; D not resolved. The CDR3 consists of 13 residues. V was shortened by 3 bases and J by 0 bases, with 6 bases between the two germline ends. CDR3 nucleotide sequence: TGTGCCAGCAGTTTGTCCCGCTCCTACGAGCAGTACTTC. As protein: CASSLSRSYEQYF.

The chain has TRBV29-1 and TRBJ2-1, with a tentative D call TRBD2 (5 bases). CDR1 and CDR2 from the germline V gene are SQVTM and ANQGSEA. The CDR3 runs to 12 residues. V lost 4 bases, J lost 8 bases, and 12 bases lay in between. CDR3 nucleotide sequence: TGCAGCGTTGTTCTCCGGGGTGATGAGCAGTTCTTC. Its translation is CSVVLRGDEQFF.

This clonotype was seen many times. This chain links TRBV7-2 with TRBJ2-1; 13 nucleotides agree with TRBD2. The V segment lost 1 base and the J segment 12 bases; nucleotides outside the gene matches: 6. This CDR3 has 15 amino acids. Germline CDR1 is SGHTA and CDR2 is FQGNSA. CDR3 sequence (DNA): TGTGCCAGCAGCTTAGGGACTAGCGGGGGCCAATTGCAGTTCTTC. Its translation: CASSLGTSGGQLQFF.